This T cell receptor (beta chain) was obtained from a study of T cell changes during pregnancy in multiple sclerosis. Per germline, CDR1 MNHEY and CDR2 SVGAGI. The length of the CDR3 is 16 residues. The ends were cut back, 4 bases at V and 4 bases at J, with 18 bases in the middle. Repertoires were generated with immunoSEQ multiplex PCR, while TCRdb's copy carries only in-frame clones and drops some. The sample records approximately 23,000 clones, approximately 90% being singletons. Material: CD4+ T cells from peripheral blood mononuclear cells, obtained after pregnancy. The chain combines TRBV6-5 with TRBJ2-3, with a tentative D call TRBD2 (6 bases). The receptor was derived from a female donor in good health, enrolled as a control in a pregnancy study. The chain's CDR3 is CASSLRGLNRADTQYF. The CDR3 bases are TGTGCCAGCAGTTTACGGGGACTCAACCGCGCAGATACGCAGTATTTT.